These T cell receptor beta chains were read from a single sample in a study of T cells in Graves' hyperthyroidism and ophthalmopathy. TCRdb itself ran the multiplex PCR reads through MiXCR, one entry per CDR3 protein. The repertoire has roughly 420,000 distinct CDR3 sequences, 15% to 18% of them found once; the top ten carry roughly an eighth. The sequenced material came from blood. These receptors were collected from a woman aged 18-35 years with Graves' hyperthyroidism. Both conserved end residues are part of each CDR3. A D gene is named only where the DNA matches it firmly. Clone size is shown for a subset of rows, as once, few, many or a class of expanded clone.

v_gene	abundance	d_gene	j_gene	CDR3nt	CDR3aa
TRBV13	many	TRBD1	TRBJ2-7	TGTGCCAGCAGCGGAGACAGGGTGGGAACCTCCTACGAGCAGTACTTC	CASSGDRVGTSYEQYF
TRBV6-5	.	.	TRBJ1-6	TGTGCCAGCAGTTACAATGGCGATAATTCACCCCTCCACTTT	CASSYNGDNSPLHF
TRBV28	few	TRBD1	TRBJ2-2	TGTGCCAGCAGGACGGGACAGGCCGGCACCGGGGAGCTGTTTTTT	CASRTGQAGTGELFF
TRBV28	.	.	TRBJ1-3	TGTGAGAGCCGAAGCGGAAACACCATATATTTT	CESRSGNTIYF
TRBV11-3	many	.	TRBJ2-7	TGTGCCAGCAGCTTACAGGGGGGCAACTACGAGCAGTACTTC	CASSLQGGNYEQYF
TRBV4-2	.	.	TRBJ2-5	TGTGCCAGCAGCCAGGGTCCGGGGGCACAAGGTCGACAAGAGACCCAGTACTTC	CASSQGPGAQGRQETQYF
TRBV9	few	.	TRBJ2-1	TGTGCCAGCAGCCCACGGGTGACGAGCTCCTACAATGAGCAGTTCTTC	CASSPRVTSSYNEQFF
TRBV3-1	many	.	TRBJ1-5	TGTGCCAGCAGCCAAGAAACATCTCATCAGCCCCAGCATTTT	CASSQETSHQPQHF
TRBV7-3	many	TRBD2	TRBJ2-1	TGTGCCAGCAGCTTTAGGGCTAGCGGATACAATGAGCAGTTCTTC	CASSFRASGYNEQFF
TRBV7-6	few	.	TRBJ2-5	TGTGCCAGCAGCCGCAAGGTGGAGACCCAGTACTTC	CASSRKVETQYF
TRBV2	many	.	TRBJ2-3	TGTGCCAGCAGTGAAGACGGGGCCAGCACAGATACGCAGTATTTT	CASSEDGASTDTQYF
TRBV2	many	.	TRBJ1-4	TGTGCCAGCAGTGACCTAGTAGGTGAAAAACTGTTTTTT	CASSDLVGEKLFF
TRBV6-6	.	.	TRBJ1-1	TGTGCCAGCAGTTACGGGGGGGCGGGAGCTTTCTTT	CASSYGGAGAFF
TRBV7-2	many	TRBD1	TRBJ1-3	TGTGCCAGCAGCCCCCGGACAGGGGGCACAGGAAACACCATATATTTT	CASSPRTGGTGNTIYF
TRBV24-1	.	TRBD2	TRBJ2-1	TGTGCCACCAGTGATTCGACTGCGGGGGGGCTCGGCTCCTACAATGAGCAGTTCTTC	CATSDSTAGGLGSYNEQFF
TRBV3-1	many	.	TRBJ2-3	TGTGCCAGCAGCCAAGATAGGCGAGGTTCGCAGTATTTT	CASSQDRRGSQYF
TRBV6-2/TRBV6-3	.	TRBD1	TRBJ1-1	TGTGCCAGCAGTTACGTCCCAGGGGGCCCGAACACTGAAGCTTTCTTT	CASSYVPGGPNTEAFF
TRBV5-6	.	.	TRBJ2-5	TGTGCCAGCAGCTTAGGGGTCGTTCCCGCGATGGGGACCCAGTACTTC	CASSLGVVPAMGTQYF
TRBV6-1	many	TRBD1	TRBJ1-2	TGTGCCAGCGGGCACCGGGACAGGACCCCTGGCTACACCTTC	CASGHRDRTPGYTF
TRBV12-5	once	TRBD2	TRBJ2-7	TGTGCTAGTGGTTTTTTCAGCGGGATGGGGAGAGGCGAGCAGTACTTC	CASGFFSGMGRGEQYF
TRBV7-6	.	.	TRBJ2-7	TGTGCCAGCAGCTTATTCACAGAGGGCGAGCAGTACTTC	CASSLFTEGEQYF
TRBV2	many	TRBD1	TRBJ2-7	TGTGCCAGCAGTCTTCGACAGGGGGCGGACGAGCAGTACTTC	CASSLRQGADEQYF
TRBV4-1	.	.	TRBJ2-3	TGCGCCAGCAGCCTCTTTGGGGGCTACGTGAACCGCAGGTATTTT	CASSLFGGYVNRRYF
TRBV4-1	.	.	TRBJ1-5	TGCGCCAGCAGCCATTTCGGAAGAGGTCAGCACCAGCATTTT	CASSHFGRGQHQHF